Given below is one T cell receptor beta chain in context. The sample is drawn from a study of regulatory T cells in long-lasting Graves disease. Deletions cut 5 bases from V and 5 bases from J, with 18 bases between. The CDR3 runs to 15 residues. CDR1 is MDHEN, CDR2 SYDVKM, per germline. Sequencing libraries for TCR beta were prepared with iRepertoire HTBI primers and Arm-PCR of CDR3 regions. TCRdb independently ran MiXCR on the multiplex PCR reads; one entry per CDR3 protein. Among approximately 540,000 distinct CDR3 sequences listed, around 12% were seen once. Noted time point: newly diagnosed GD, antithyroid drugs for less than 3 months. Extracted RNA from PBMCs served as the source of the TCR library. The sample was also reused in another study, on T cells in Graves' hyperthyroidism and ophthalmopathy.

Here the sequenced sample was peripheral blood mononuclear cells (PBMCs), taken at new diagnosis, from a patient treated with antithyroid drugs. The chain is built from TRBV28 and TRBJ1-1; TRBD1 might be the D (5 bases). The clonotype was recovered from a woman in her 30s with Graves disease. CDR3 protein: CASSPHWGGGTEAFF. The CDR3 DNA sequence: TGTGCCAGCAGTCCCCATTGGGGGGGTGGGACTGAAGCTTTCTTT.